This TCR beta chain was identified in a study of radiation and T cells in renal cell carcinoma (dated by TCRdb to the early 2020s). Looking at the study overall: The samples were drawn from a clinical trial, where primary renal cell carcinomas were treated with 15 Gy of stereotactic body radiation therapy and then removed by nephrectomy 4 weeks afterward. TCR beta sequencing covered some 55 samples in total, comprising approximately 26 tumors and around 27 peripheral blood samples. Across all 50 or so samples, 4 million to 5 million unique CDR3 nucleotide sequences encoding some 3,000,000 unique CDR3 amino acid sequences were identified. Summary of the overall study and its limitations: Because pretreatment tumor biopsies were not available, the baseline intratumoral presence of clonotypes could not be determined. Top tumor clonotypes rose in blood from baseline to 2 weeks post-radiation, then contracted by 4 weeks, suggesting transient expansion of tumor-resident clones. Dynamics of the blood repertoire were not tracked past 4 weeks after treatment. Because the trial had a single-armed design, the trial could not examine how radiation dose or scheduling affected the TCR repertoire.

Points on this clone: The specificity of this receptor is unknown. No qualities accompany the bases; no much larger clone lies one base away.

The meaning of the sample's time point label: blood 2 weeks post-SBRT. According to the study, the label for this sample's treatment or condition signals: 15 Gy SBRT to primary tumor, nephrectomy 4 weeks later. Serial peripheral blood from radiation-treated patients was sampled at baseline, 2 weeks and 4 weeks after SBRT to track tumor-enriched clonotypes. All patients had renal cell carcinoma with clear cell pathology. Genomic DNA for TCR sequencing was prepared using the QIAamp DNA Blood Mini Kit (Qiagen). The analyses included only samples that passed all quality control checks. Between the V and J ends, shortened by 5 bases and 3 bases respectively, the junction contains 10 bases. For CDR1 and CDR2, the germline V gene lists MNHNS and SASEGT. The CDR3 goes from the cysteine to the phenylalanine over 13 residues. CDR3 DNA only is kept here, 39 bases in frame from base 1. TCR beta libraries were generated from genomic DNA with the immunoSEQ kit, following the manufacturer's recommendations. For library preparation, a first multiplex PCR was performed with proprietary primers, followed by a second PCR in which unique barcodes were added, and bead cleanups were performed after each round. Each sample batch included a kit-provided positive control reaction and a negative control reaction. The final libraries underwent checking on an Agilent 4200 TapeStation D1000 ScreenTape, volumetric pooling, and quantification by qPCR. Sequencing was performed on an Illumina NextSeq500 with a MidOutput 150-cycle cartridge, and 156 Read1 and 15 Index1 cycles were run with kit custom primers. The pooled library was loaded at around 1.1 pM, and about 19% PhiX control was spiked in. As for the original processing: Vendor-processed data were analyzed in R, and a clonotype was defined as all T cells sharing the same CDR3 nucleotide sequence. In the clone abundance analyses, frequencies were normalized to the 10,000 most abundant clones in each sample. Before analysis, public T cell clones were removed, and these numbered fewer than six per sample on average. A difference in abundance of at least 32-fold between compartments was used to define tumor-enriched and baseline blood-enriched clonotypes. A beta-binomial differential abundance model was used to identify clonotypes that expanded or contracted between blood time points. Tumor-blood repertoire similarity was measured with the Baroni-Urbani and Buser coefficient, and group comparisons used two-tailed Wilcoxon tests in R. This is the immuneACCESS table as TCRdb keeps it, with only in-frame sequences that have V and J called. A part of the clones is gone; compared with another copy, unresolved V genes explain less than half, and the rest is unexplained. The D gene and trimming were derived from the DNA, and the V and J assignments and clone size from that table. The sample data list around 130,000 clones, and 88% of these were observed just once. The ten largest clones represent 4.5% to 7.5% of the sample.

The starting material was blood, obtained from a patient whose treatment included radiotherapy and nephrectomy. This receptor was identified in a woman aged 70 to 79 with renal cell carcinoma. The chain is assembled from TRBV6-1 and TRBJ1-2; no D gene is confidently identified. The CDR3 protein: CASSPSRDYGYTF. The DNA sequence is as follows: TGTGCCAGCAGTCCATCGCGGGACTATGGCTACACCTTC.